A selection of T cell receptor beta chains follows, all from one sample in a study of glioma-infiltrating T cells. MiXCR was run by TCRdb on the multiplex PCR reads, yielding one entry per CDR3 protein. The table lists a few hundred thousand distinct CDR3 sequences, 41% of them singletons, with around 12% in the top ten. The sample taken for sequencing was glioma tissue, nonneoplastic brain tissue, or PBMCs (not recorded which). The receptors come from a human donor with low-grade glioma or glioblastoma, undergoing nonglioma brain surgery, or in good health (not recorded which). The CDR3 runs from the conserved cysteine through the conserved F or W. The order of the fields is D gene, V gene, J gene, clone size, CDR3 DNA, CDR3 protein. A D gene is named only where the DNA matches it firmly. Clone size appears in some rows only: once, few, many, or a class for an expanded clone.

D: -; V: TRBV28; J: TRBJ2-7; size: -; DNA: TGTGCCAGCAGGCGACAGGGAGGCCACGAGCAGTACTTC; CDR3: CASRRQGGHEQYF
D: -; V: TRBV20-1; J: TRBJ2-7; size: -; DNA: TGCAGTGCTAGGACGATCAGGACGTACGAGCAGTACTTC; CDR3: CSARTIRTYEQYF
D: TRBD1; V: TRBV7-6; J: TRBJ1-3; size: -; DNA: TGTGCCAGCAGCTTAGGTGGGACAGCGGGAAACACCATATATTTT; CDR3: CASSLGGTAGNTIYF
D: -; V: TRBV6-2/TRBV6-3; J: TRBJ2-2; size: -; DNA: TGTGCCATCCGGGGGCCTGCGGATGCGAACACCGGGGAGCTGTTTTTT; CDR3: CAIRGPADANTGELFF
D: -; V: TRBV15; J: TRBJ2-3; size: -; DNA: TGTGCCACCAGCAACCAACTGGGCGTCGCCTACGAGCAGTATTTT; CDR3: CATSNQLGVAYEQYF
D: TRBD2; V: TRBV27; J: TRBJ2-7; size: -; DNA: TGTGCCGGCACGGCTAGCGGGAGCACAGATACGCAGTACTTC; CDR3: CAGTASGSTDTQYF
D: -; V: TRBV6-2/TRBV6-3; J: TRBJ2-1; size: many; DNA: TGTGCCAGCACCTATTATCGGCTCCAAGAGCAGTTCTTC; CDR3: CASTYYRLQEQFF
D: -; V: TRBV19; J: TRBJ2-5; size: few; DNA: TGTGCCAGTAGTATCGCTATCAGAGGGACCCAGTACTTC; CDR3: CASSIAIRGTQYF
D: TRBD1; V: TRBV4-2; J: TRBJ2-3; size: many; DNA: TGTGCCAGCAGCCAAGAACAACAGGGGGCTTCAGATACGCAGTATTTT; CDR3: CASSQEQQGASDTQYF
D: -; V: TRBV7-2; J: TRBJ2-5; size: -; DNA: TGTGCCAGCAGCTCCTGGACCTTGCAAGAGACCCAGTACTTC; CDR3: CASSSWTLQETQYF
D: -; V: TRBV29-1; J: TRBJ2-7; size: -; DNA: TGCAGCGTTGGTTTCCAGGGGGGTTACGAGCAGTACTTC; CDR3: CSVGFQGGYEQYF
D: -; V: TRBV6-1; J: TRBJ1-5; size: many; DNA: TGTGCCAGCAGCCGGGGCCTAAATCAGCCCCAGCATTTT; CDR3: CASSRGLNQPQHF
D: -; V: TRBV28; J: TRBJ2-1; size: -; DNA: TGTGCCAGCCGGAAGCGACAATACAATGAGCAGTCCTTC; CDR3: CASRKRQYNEQSF
D: TRBD1; V: TRBV28; J: TRBJ2-3; size: -; DNA: TGTGCCAGCAGTTTAGACAGGGTGGAAGATACGCAGTATTTT; CDR3: CASSLDRVEDTQYF
D: -; V: TRBV25-1; J: TRBJ1-2; size: many; DNA: TGTGCCAGCAGTGAAGCCGGTGGAGCTAACTATGGCTACACCTTC; CDR3: CASSEAGGANYGYTF
D: -; V: TRBV6-1; J: TRBJ1-1; size: many; DNA: TGTGCCAGCTCCCGCGGGCGGATCAACACTGAAGCTTTCTTT; CDR3: CASSRGRINTEAFF
D: -; V: TRBV13; J: TRBJ2-7; size: -; DNA: TGTGCCAGCAGCAAAGAACGGGACTTAATCCCCTACGAGCAGTACTTC; CDR3: CASSKERDLIPYEQYF
D: -; V: TRBV24-1; J: TRBJ2-1; size: -; DNA: TGTGCCACCAGTGCCACAGGCTCCTACAATGAGCAGTTCTTC; CDR3: CATSATGSYNEQFF
D: TRBD1; V: TRBV7-2; J: TRBJ2-7; size: few; DNA: TGTGCCAGCAGCTTAGTAAGGGACAGCTACGAGCAGTACTTC; CDR3: CASSLVRDSYEQYF
D: TRBD1; V: TRBV6-2/TRBV6-3; J: TRBJ2-7; size: few; DNA: TGTGCCAGCAGTCTCTCCGGGACAGGGTTTTATGAGCAGTACTTC; CDR3: CASSLSGTGFYEQYF
D: TRBD1; V: TRBV27; J: TRBJ1-1; size: many; DNA: TGTGCCAGCAGTTTAGGCGGGACAGACACTGAAGCTTTCTTT; CDR3: CASSLGGTDTEAFF
D: -; V: TRBV28; J: TRBJ1-5; size: many; DNA: TGTGCCAGCAGTCGCAGGGGAGGGCTCAATCAGCCCCAGCATTTT; CDR3: CASSRRGGLNQPQHF
D: -; V: TRBV11-2; J: TRBJ2-7; size: -; DNA: TGTGCCAGCAGCTCCGACTGGGCAGAGGAGCAGTACTTC; CDR3: CASSSDWAEEQYF
D: TRBD2; V: TRBV3-1; J: TRBJ2-1; size: once; DNA: TGTGCCAGCAGAACGGGACTACCCAACGGGGAGCAGTTCTTC; CDR3: CASRTGLPNGEQFF
D: -; V: TRBV20-1; J: TRBJ1-2; size: many; DNA: TGCAGTGCCCCCGGCTATGGCTACACCTTC; CDR3: CSAPGYGYTF
D: -; V: TRBV7-2; J: TRBJ2-5; size: -; DNA: TGTGCCAGCAGCTTAGTGGTTGGCAGGGGTAAAGAGACCCAGTACTTC; CDR3: CASSLVVGRGKETQYF
D: TRBD1; V: TRBV20-1; J: TRBJ2-7; size: many; DNA: TGCAGTGTTCCCCGGACAGGTAGCTACGAGCAGTACTTC; CDR3: CSVPRTGSYEQYF
D: -; V: TRBV28; J: TRBJ2-3; size: many; DNA: TGTGCCAGCAGTTCAGACGGGGACACAGATACGCAGTATTTT; CDR3: CASSSDGDTDTQYF
D: -; V: TRBV20-1; J: TRBJ1-6; size: -; DNA: TGCAGTGCGATGGAGCCGTCCCGGTGGAATTCACCCCTCCACTTT; CDR3: CSAMEPSRWNSPLHF
D: -; V: TRBV12-3/TRBV12-4; J: TRBJ2-1; size: few; DNA: TGTGCCAGCAGCTTAAACCCCAAGCGGGATGAGCAGTTCTTC; CDR3: CASSLNPKRDEQFF
D: -; V: TRBV28; J: TRBJ2-3; size: -; DNA: TGTGCCAGCGCCCATGGGGGGAGCACAGATACGCAGTATTTT; CDR3: CASAHGGSTDTQYF
D: -; V: TRBV20-1; J: TRBJ2-7; size: many; DNA: TGCAGTGCTAGAGATGGGCGGGGCGAGCAGTACTTC; CDR3: CSARDGRGEQYF
D: TRBD2; V: TRBV28; J: TRBJ2-7; size: -; DNA: TGTGCCAGCAGAATAGCGGGGGCAGGGTACGAGCAGTACTTC; CDR3: CASRIAGAGYEQYF
D: -; V: TRBV20-1; J: TRBJ2-7; size: -; DNA: TGCAGTGCTCCCGAGGGCCGTTTCTCCTACGAGCAGTACTTC; CDR3: CSAPEGRFSYEQYF
D: -; V: TRBV10-2; J: TRBJ2-7; size: -; DNA: TGCGCCAGCAGTGACGTGGACAGCTCCTACGAGCAGTACTTC; CDR3: CASSDVDSSYEQYF
D: -; V: TRBV6-6; J: TRBJ2-5; size: many; DNA: TGTGCCAGCAGTTACGGGACACTCCAAGAGACCCAGTACTTC; CDR3: CASSYGTLQETQYF
D: TRBD1; V: TRBV3-1; J: TRBJ2-5; size: -; DNA: TGTGCCAGCAGCCCCCGGGACAGGGGATCGGAGACCCAGTACTTC; CDR3: CASSPRDRGSETQYF
D: -; V: TRBV19; J: TRBJ2-6; size: -; DNA: TGTGCCAGTAGTATCGACCCAGGAGGGGCCAACGTCCTGACTTTC; CDR3: CASSIDPGGANVLTF
D: -; V: TRBV27; J: TRBJ2-5; size: -; DNA: TGTGCCAGCAGTCCCCCATGGAAAGGGACCAAGCACTTC; CDR3: CASSPPWKGTKHF
D: -; V: TRBV6-6; J: TRBJ1-4; size: -; DNA: TGTGCCATCAGTGAGGCAGGGGACGAAAAACTGTTTTTT; CDR3: CAISEAGDEKLFF
D: -; V: TRBV6-2/TRBV6-3; J: TRBJ2-1; size: many; DNA: TGTGCCAGCAGCCCCTCAAACTACAATGAGCAGTTCTTC; CDR3: CASSPSNYNEQFF
D: TRBD1; V: TRBV6-2/TRBV6-3; J: TRBJ1-2; size: -; DNA: TGTGCCAGCGGCCGCGGGACAGGGGTAGGCTACACCTTC; CDR3: CASGRGTGVGYTF